Detailed here is one TCR beta chain. Its antigen is not known. V was shortened by 4 bases and J by 1 base, with 14 bases between the two germline ends. Germline CDR1 and CDR2: SGHNT and YENEEA. The CDR3 has 16 amino acids. Assay used: immunoSEQ multiplex PCR; TCRdb lists only in-frame clones, some missing. The sample yields tens of thousands of clones, almost 97% seen once. These data are taken from a study of T cell clonotyping in hematopoietic cell transplantation. Overall study context: Cytoreduction preceded collection of pretransplant recipient samples.

Time point denoted: recipient sample about 28 days before transplant, after cytoreduction. Study-level findings and limits: At the given depth, recipient repertoires were over 95% de novo clonotypes. Broader posttransplant TCR repertoire diversity was predicted by graft donor and pretransplant recipient Inverse Simpson Index values. Without cell sorting, CD4 versus CD8 contributions remain unresolved.

The sample was peripheral blood mononuclear cells, taken before stem cell transplant. The receptor's source is a woman aged 45-65 years with acute myeloid leukemia. Some clones in this sample may be carry-over from other donors' samples. The chain joins TRBV11-3 to TRBJ2-4, with D perhaps given as TRBD1 or TRBD2 (5 bases each). The CDR3 bases are TGTGCCAGCAGCTCCTCGAGGGGAACGGCCAAAAACATTCAGTACTTC. Protein: CASSSSRGTAKNIQYF.